This T cell receptor (beta chain) was sequenced during a study of cytomegalovirus exposure and HLA in healthy donors. Study-level background: Approximately 180 million T cells yielded roughly 120 million unique TCR beta sequences, as an earlier analysis found. Genotyping showed around 80% of almost 400 donors falling in the Caucasian-associated ancestry cluster. Regarding the study as a whole: Through in vitro validation, a few CMV-associated chains were shown to be specific for CMV antigens. Solely CMV serostatus was available to characterize immune exposure.

It was with 60 Vbeta and 13 Jbeta primers that the PCR ran. Libraries were prepared by immunoSEQ multiplex PCR; TCRdb keeps only in-frame clonotypes and omits some of them. Here the sample spans 140,000 or so clones, around a tenth being singletons. CDR1 MGHRA and CDR2 YSYEKL come from the germline V gene. The ends lost 4 bases at V and 0 bases at J; junction bases unmatched: 5. This CDR3 is built from 15 residues. This clone was observed a handful of times. Its cognate antigen is unknown. Sequencing was performed on PBMCs. This sequence joins TRBV4-1 and TRBJ2-7; 8 bases match TRBD1. The TCR sequence derives from a male donor in good health and CMV-seronegative. This CDR3 is CASSRGQATSYEQYF. The CDR3 DNA reads TGCGCCAGCAGCCGGGGACAGGCAACCTCCTACGAGCAGTACTTC.